This T cell receptor beta chain was found in a study of cytomegalovirus exposure and HLA in healthy donors. Study outcomes and limitations: Usually a TCR sequence was rare, but some public TCRs were found in many donors. It was confirmed in vitro that three of the CMV-associated chains were specific for CMV antigens. Investigators reported about 160 TCR beta chains as tied to cytomegalovirus. In the roughly 120 validation repertoires, a later analysis found that first-cohort TCR clusters tended to co-occur.

As regards this clone: The target antigen is unknown.

V was cut by 0 bases and J by 0 bases, with 7 bases left in between. Germline CDR1 and CDR2: GTSNPN and SVGIG (reference sequence). The CDR3 is made up of 14 amino acids. The protocol was immunoSEQ multiplex PCR, while the TCRdb copy is restricted to in-frame clones and leaves out a portion. The sample contains approximately 98,000 clones, 90% to 96% of which appear only once. The source material was PBMCs. The sequence was obtained from a woman aged 18 to 35 in good health and CMV-seronegative. The V and J genes are TRBV30 and TRBJ2-3; a weak D match, TRBD2 (6 bases). The CDR3 sequence: CAWSVGTSTDTQYF. The DNA for the CDR3 is TGTGCCTGGAGTGTGGGGACTAGCACAGATACGCAGTATTTT.